This paragraph reports one T cell receptor beta chain. Its target is unknown. This sample was included in a study of blood T cells in healthy people across ages. Findings and caveats of the study: Naive T cell percentage showed a strong correlation with TCR beta diversity.

A second PCR, run for about 7 to 12 cycles, used a sample-barcoded 5' primer plus a J-beta primer mix. With 12 random nucleotides, a template-switch adaptor tagged each individual cDNA molecule. MiXCR, run by TCRdb on the 5' RACE reads, gives a single entry per CDR3 protein. This sample yields 1,300,000 or so distinct CDR3 sequences, of which 59% are seen a single time; about 6.7% belongs to the top ten. Per germline, CDR1 SGHRS and CDR2 YFSETQ. CDR3 length: 14 residues. With V trimmed by 10 bases and J by 3 bases, 12 bases remained unmatched. The receptor was isolated from a man between 18 and 35 years old in good health. The rearrangement uses TRBV5-1 and TRBJ1-1; TRBD1 matches 7 bases. Sequencing was performed on blood. The CDR3 loop is CAGKRGLWDTEAFF. In DNA form, the CDR3 reads TGCGCCGGAAAAAGGGGGCTATGGGACACTGAAGCTTTCTTT.